This TCR beta chain stems from a study of CD4 T cells in relation to SARS-CoV-2 and coronaviruses. About the study: PBMCs were cultured with antigen for roughly 10 days before TCR beta sequencing.

Unexposed donor CD4+ T cells date from about 2011-2018, before the COVID-19 pandemic. After roughly ten days of culture, CD4+ T cells were isolated. As cell numbers allowed, unexposed-donor CD4+ T cells faced SARS-CoV-2 S/N and four cold-coronavirus spikes. Approximately 2 million PBMCs per well were cultured with approximately 9.2 IU/ml IL-2. About this clone itself: Its antigen is undetermined.

CDR3 length: 15 amino acids. V was pared by 3 bases and J by 0 bases, with 13 bases between. CDR1 DFQATT and CDR2 SNEGSKA come from the germline V gene (reference sequence). Sequenced by immunoSEQ multiplex PCR; TCRdb stores in-frame clones only, minus some. Here the sample spans 20,000 or so clones, 78% being singletons. The source is a human donor in good health. The sequencing sample was made of CD4+ T cells from PBMCs, cultured in vitro. The chain links TRBV20-1 to TRBJ2-3, with D possibly being TRBD2 (6 bases). The chain's CDR3 is CSASIRDWSTDTQYF. The DNA for the CDR3 is TGCAGTGCTAGTATCCGGGACTGGAGCACAGATACGCAGTATTTT.